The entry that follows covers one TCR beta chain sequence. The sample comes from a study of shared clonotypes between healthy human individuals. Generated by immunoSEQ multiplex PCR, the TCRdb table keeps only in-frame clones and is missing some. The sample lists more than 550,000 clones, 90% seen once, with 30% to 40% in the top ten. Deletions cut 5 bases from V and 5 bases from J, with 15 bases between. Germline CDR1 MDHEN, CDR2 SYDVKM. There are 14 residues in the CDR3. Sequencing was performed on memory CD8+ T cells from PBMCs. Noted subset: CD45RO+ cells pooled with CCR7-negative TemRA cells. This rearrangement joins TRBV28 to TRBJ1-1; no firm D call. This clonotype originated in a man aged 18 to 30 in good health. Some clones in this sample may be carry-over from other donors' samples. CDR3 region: CASSRRRLRTEAFF. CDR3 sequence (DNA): TGTGCCAGCAGTCGTAGACGTCTCAGGACTGAAGCTTTCTTT.